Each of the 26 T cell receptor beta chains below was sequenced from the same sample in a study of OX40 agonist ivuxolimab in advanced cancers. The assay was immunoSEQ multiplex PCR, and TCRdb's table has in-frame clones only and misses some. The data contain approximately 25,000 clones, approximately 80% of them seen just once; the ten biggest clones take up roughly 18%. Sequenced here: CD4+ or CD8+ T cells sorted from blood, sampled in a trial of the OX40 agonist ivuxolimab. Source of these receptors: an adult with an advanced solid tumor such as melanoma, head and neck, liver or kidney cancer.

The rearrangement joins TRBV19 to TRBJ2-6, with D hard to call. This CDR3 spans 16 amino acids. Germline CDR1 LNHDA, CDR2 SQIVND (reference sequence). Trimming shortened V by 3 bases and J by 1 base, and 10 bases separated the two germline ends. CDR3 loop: CASSIVSVSGANVLTF. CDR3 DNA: TGTGCCAGTAGTATCGTTTCGGTATCTGGGGCCAACGTCCTGACTTTC. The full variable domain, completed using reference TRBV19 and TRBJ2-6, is DGGITQSPKYLFRKEGQNVTLSCEQNLNHDAMYWYRQDPGQGLRLIYYSQIVNDFQKGDIAEGYSVSREKKESFPLTVTSAQKNPTAFYLCASSIVSVSGANVLTFGAGSRLTVL.

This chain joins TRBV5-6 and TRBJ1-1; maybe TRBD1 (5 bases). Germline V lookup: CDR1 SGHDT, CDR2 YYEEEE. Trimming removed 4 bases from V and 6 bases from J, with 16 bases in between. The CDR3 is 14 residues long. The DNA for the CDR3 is TGTGCCAGCAGCGAGCGGGGCCTTTCCGCTGAAGCTTTCTTT. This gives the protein CASSERGLSAEAFF.

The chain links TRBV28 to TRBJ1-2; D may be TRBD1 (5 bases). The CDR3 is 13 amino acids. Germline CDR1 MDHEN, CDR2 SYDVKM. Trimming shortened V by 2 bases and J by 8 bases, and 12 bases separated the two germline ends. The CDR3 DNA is TGTGCCAGCAGTTTAGGCAGGGTTAAGGGCTACACCTTC. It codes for CASSLGRVKGYTF.

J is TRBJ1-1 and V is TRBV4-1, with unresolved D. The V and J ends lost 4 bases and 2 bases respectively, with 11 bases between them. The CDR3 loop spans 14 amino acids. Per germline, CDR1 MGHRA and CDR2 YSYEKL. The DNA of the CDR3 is TGCGCCAGCAGCCTATTTTCCGCTAACACTGAAGCTTTCTTT. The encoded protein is CASSLFSANTEAFF.

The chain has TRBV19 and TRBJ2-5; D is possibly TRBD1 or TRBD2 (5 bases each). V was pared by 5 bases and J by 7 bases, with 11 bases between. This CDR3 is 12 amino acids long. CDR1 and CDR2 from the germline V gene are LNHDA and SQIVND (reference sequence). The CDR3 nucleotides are TGTGCCAGTAGTCTTCCCGGGGCGACCCAGTACTTC. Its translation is CASSLPGATQYF.

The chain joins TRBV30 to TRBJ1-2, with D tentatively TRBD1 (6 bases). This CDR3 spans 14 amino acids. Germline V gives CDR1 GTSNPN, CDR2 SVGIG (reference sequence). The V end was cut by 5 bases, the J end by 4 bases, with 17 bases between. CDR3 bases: TGTGCCTGGGAACATTCGGGACACCTCTATGGCTACACCTTC. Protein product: CAWEHSGHLYGYTF.

The CDR3 DNA reads as TGCGCCAGCAGTACTCAGGGTAGCTCCGGGGAGCTGTTTTTT. Translated: CASSTQGSSGELFF. The V call is TRBV5-1, the J call TRBJ2-2; maybe TRBD1 (5 bases). Trimming removed 5 bases from V and 6 bases from J, with 14 bases in between. The germline CDR1 and CDR2 sequences are SGHRS and YFSETQ. This CDR3 has 14 residues.

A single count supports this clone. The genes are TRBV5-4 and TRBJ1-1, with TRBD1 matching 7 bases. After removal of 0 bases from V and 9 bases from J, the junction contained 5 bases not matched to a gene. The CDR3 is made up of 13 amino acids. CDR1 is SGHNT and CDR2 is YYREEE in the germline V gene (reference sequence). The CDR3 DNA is TGTGCCAGCAGCTTGGCGGGGACAGTAAAAGCTTTCTTT. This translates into CASSLAGTVKAFF.

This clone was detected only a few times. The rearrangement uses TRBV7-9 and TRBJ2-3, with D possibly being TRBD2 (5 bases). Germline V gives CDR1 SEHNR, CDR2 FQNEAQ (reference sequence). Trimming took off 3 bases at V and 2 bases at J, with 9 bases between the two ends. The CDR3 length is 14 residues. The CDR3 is CASSLSGVTDTQYF. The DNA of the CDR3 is TGTGCCAGCAGCTTGAGCGGAGTCACAGATACGCAGTATTTT.

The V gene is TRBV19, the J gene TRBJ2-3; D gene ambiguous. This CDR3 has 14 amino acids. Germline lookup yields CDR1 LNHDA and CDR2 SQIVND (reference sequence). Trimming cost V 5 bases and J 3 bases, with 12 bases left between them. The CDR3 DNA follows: TGTGCCAGTAGTCCCTATCTATTAACAGATACGCAGTATTTT. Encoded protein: CASSPYLLTDTQYF.

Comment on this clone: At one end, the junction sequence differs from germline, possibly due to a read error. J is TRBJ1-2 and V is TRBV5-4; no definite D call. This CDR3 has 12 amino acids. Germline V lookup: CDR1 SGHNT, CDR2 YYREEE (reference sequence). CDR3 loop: CASSLPPYGYTF. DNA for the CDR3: TGCGCCAGCAGCTTACCTCCCTATGGCTACACCTTC.

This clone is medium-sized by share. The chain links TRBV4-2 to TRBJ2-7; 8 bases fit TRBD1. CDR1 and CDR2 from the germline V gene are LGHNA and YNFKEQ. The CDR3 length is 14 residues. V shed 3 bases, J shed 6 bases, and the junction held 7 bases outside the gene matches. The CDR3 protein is CASSQGQGAGEQYF. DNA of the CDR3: TGTGCCAGCAGCCAGGGCCAGGGGGCAGGCGAGCAGTACTTC.

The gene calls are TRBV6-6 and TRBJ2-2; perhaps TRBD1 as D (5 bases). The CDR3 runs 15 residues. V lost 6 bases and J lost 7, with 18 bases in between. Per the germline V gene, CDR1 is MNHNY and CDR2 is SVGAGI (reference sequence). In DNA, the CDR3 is TGTGCCAGCAGCCTCTTAGGGGTAGCTATCGGGGAGCTGTTTTTT. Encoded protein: CASSLLGVAIGELFF.

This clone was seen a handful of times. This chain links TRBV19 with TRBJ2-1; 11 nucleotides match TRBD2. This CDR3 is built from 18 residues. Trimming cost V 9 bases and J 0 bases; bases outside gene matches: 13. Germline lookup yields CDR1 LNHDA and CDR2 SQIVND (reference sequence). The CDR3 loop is CASKGLAGIGGSYNEQFF. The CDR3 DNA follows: TGTGCCAGCAAAGGACTAGCGGGCATCGGAGGCTCCTACAATGAGCAGTTCTTC.

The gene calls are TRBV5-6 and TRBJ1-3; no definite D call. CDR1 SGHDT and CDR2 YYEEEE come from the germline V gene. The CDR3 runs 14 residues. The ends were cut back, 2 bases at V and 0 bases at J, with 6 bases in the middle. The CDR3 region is CASSFGYSGNTIYF. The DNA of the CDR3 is TGTGCCAGCAGCTTTGGTTACTCTGGAAACACCATATATTTT.

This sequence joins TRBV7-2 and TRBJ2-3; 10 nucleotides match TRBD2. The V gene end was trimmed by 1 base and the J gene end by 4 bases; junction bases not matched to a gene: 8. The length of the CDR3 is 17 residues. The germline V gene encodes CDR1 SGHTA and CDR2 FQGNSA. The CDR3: CASSLERLAGEPDTQYF. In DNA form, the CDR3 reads TGTGCCAGCAGCTTAGAGCGGCTAGCGGGAGAGCCAGATACGCAGTATTTT.

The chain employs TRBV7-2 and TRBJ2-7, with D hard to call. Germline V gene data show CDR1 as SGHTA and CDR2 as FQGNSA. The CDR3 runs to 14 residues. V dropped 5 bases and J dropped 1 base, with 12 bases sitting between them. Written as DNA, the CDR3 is TGTGCCAGCAGCCCAGAGTTTACGTCCTACGAGCAGTACTTC. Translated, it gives CASSPEFTSYEQYF. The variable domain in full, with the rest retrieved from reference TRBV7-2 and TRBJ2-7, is GAGVSQSPSNKVTEKGKDVELRCDPISGHTALYWYRQSLGQGLEFLIYFQGNSAPDKSGLPSDRFSAERTGGSVSTLTIQRTQQEDSAVYLCASSPEFTSYEQYFGPGTRLTVT.

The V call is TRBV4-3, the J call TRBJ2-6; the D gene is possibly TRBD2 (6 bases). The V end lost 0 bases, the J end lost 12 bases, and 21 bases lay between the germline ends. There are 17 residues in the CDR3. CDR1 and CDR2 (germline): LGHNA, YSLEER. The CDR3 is CASSQDVYDGRPAVLTF. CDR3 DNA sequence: TGCGCCAGCAGCCAAGATGTTTATGACGGGAGACCCGCCGTCCTGACTTTC.

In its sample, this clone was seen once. CDR3 bases: TGTGCCAGCAGCTGGGTGGGGGCCAACGTCCTGACTTTC. Its protein is CASSWVGANVLTF. This chain connects TRBV5-4 to TRBJ2-6; the D is unclear. V was shortened by 3 bases and J by 4 bases, with 5 bases between the two germline ends. Per the germline V gene, CDR1 is SGHNT and CDR2 is YYREEE (reference sequence). The length of the CDR3 is 13 residues.

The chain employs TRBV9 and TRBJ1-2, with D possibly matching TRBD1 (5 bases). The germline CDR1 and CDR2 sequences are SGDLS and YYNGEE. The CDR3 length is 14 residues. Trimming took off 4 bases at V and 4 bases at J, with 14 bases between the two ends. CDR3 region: CASSTTGTVYGYTF. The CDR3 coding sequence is TGTGCCAGCAGCACTACCGGGACGGTCTATGGCTACACCTTC.

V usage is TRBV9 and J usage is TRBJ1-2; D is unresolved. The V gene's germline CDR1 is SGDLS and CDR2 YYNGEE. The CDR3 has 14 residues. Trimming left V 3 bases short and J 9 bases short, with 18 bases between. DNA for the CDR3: TGTGCCAGCAGCGACTTAGGAGATGAGGGTAGCTACACCTTC. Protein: CASSDLGDEGSYTF.

In DNA, the CDR3 is TGTGCCAGCAGGGGACAGAATTCACCCCTCCACTTT. It translates to CASRGQNSPLHF. The chain joins TRBV2 to TRBJ1-6; TRBD1 aligns across 7 bases. Germline loops: CDR1 SNHLY, CDR2 FYNNEI. The junction had 0 bases not matched to a gene; V was cut back by 6 bases and J by 7 bases. This CDR3 comprises 12 residues.

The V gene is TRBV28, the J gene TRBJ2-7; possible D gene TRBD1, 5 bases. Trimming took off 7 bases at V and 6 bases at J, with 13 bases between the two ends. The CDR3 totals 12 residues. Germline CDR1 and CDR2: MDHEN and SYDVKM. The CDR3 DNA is TGTGCCAGCAACCCCAATACAGGCGAGCAGTACTTC. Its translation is CASNPNTGEQYF. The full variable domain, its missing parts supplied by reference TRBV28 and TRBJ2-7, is DVKVTQSSRYLVKRTGEKVFLECVQDMDHENMFWYRQDPGLGLRLIYFSYDVKMKEKGDIPEGYSVSREKKERFSLILESASTNQTSMYLCASNPNTGEQYFGPGTRLTVT.

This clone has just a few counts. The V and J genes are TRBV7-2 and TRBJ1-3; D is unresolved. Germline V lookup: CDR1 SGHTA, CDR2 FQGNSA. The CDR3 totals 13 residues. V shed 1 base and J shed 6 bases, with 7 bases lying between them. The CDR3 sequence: CASSLGGKNTIYF. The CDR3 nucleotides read TGTGCCAGCAGCTTAGGCGGAAAAAACACCATATATTTT.

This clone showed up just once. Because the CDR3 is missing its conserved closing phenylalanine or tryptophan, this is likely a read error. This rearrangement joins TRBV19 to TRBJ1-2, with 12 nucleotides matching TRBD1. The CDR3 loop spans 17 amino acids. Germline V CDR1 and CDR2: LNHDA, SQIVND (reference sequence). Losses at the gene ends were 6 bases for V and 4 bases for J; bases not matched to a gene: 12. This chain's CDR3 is CASRPGQGARGLYGYTL. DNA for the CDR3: TGTGCCAGTAGGCCGGGACAGGGGGCTCGGGGCCTCTATGGCTACACCCTC.

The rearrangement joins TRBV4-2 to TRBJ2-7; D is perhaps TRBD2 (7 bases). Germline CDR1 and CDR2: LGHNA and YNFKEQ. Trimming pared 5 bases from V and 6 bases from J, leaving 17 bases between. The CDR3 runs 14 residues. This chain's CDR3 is CASSLVGGASEQYF. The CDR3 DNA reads TGTGCCAGCAGCTTAGTGGGGGGGGCCTCCGAGCAGTACTTC.